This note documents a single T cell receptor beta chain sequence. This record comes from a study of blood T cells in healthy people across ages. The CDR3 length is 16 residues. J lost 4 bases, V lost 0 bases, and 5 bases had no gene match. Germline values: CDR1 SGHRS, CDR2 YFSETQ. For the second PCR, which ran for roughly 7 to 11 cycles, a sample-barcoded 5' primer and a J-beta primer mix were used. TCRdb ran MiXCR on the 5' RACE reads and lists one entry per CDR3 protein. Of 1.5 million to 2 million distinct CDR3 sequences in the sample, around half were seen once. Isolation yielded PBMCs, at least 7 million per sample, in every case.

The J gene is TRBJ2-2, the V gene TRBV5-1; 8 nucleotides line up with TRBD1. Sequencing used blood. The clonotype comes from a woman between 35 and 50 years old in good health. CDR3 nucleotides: TGCGCCAGCAGCTTGGAGACAGGGGTGGGCACCGGGGAGCTGTTTTTT. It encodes CASSLETGVGTGELFF.